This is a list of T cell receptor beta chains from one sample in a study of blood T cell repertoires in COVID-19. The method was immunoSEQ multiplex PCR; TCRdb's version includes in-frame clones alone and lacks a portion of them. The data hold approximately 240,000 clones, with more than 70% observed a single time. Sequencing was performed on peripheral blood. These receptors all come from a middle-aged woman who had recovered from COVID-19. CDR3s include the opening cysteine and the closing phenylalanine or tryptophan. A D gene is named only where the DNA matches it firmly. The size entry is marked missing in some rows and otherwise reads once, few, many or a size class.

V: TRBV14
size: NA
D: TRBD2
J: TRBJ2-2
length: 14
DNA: TGTGCCAGCACCACTAGCGGGAACACCGGGGAGCTGTTTTTT
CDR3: CASTTSGNTGELFF

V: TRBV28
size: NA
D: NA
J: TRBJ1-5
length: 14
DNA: TGTGCCAGCAGTGGAGGTGGGATTTATCAGCCCCAGCATTTT
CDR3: CASSGGGIYQPQHF

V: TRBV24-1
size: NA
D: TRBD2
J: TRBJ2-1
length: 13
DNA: TGTGCCACCAGTGAGGGGACTAGTGATGAGCAGTTCTTC
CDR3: CATSEGTSDEQFF

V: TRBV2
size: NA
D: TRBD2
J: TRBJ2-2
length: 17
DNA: TGTGCCAGCAGGACACTAGCGGGGGGGGCGAACACCGGGGAGCTGTTTTTT
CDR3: CASRTLAGGANTGELFF

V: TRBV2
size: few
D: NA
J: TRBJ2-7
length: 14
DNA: TGTGCCAGCATTATTACAGGAAGGCCCTACGAGCAGTACTTC
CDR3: CASIITGRPYEQYF

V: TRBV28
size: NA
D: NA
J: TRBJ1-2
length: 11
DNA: TGTGCCAGCAGTGCAGGGTATGGCTACACCTTC
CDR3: CASSAGYGYTF

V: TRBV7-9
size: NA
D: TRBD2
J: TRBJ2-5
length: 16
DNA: TGTGCCAGCAGCTTGGGGGGGAACGGGCCCCAAGAGACCCAGTACTTC
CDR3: CASSLGGNGPQETQYF

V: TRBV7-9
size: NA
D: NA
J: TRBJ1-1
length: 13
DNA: TGTGCCAGCAGCTTAGGACAGTACACTGAAGCTTTCTTT
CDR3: CASSLGQYTEAFF

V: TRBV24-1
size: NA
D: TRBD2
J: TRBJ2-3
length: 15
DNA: TGTGCCACCTCTAGCGGGAGGCATAGCACAGATACGCAGTATTTT
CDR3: CATSSGRHSTDTQYF

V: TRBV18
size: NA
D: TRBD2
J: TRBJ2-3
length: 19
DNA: TGTGCCAGCTCACCACTCCGACTAGCGGGGGGAGTTAGCACAGATACGCAGTATTTT
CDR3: CASSPLRLAGGVSTDTQYF

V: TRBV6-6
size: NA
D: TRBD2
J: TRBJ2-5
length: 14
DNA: TGTGCCAGTTTAGCGGGGGGGCCACAAGAGACCCAGTACTTC
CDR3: CASLAGGPQETQYF

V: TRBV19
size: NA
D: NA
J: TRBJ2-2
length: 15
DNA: TGTGCCAGTAGTATTTACACCGCGAACACCGGGGAGCTGTTTTTT
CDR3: CASSIYTANTGELFF

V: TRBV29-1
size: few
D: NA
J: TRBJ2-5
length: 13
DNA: TGCAGCGTAATTACAGGGATAGGAGAGACCCAGTACTTC
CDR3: CSVITGIGETQYF

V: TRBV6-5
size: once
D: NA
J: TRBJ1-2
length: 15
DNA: TGTGCCAGCAGTTACGGGGGCTCCCGTTCCTATGGCTACACCTTC
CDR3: CASSYGGSRSYGYTF

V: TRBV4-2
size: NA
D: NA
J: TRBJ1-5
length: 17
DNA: TGTGCCAGCAGCCAAGTACCAGGCTCCACCAGCAATCAGCCCCAGCATTTT
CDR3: CASSQVPGSTSNQPQHF

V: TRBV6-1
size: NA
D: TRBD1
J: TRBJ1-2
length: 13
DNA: TGTGCCAGCAGTTCCGGGACAGGGGTCGGCTACACCTTC
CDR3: CASSSGTGVGYTF

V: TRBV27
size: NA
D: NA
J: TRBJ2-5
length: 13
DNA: TGTGCCAGCCGGACAGTCGGACGGGTGACCCAGTACTTC
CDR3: CASRTVGRVTQYF

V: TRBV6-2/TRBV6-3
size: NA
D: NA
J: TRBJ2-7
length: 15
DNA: TGTGCCAGCAGTTACACGGAGGTGAACTTCTACGAGCAGTACTTC
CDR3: CASSYTEVNFYEQYF

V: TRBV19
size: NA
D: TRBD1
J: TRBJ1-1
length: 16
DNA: TGTGCCAGTAGGAGACAGGGGGCGAATATGAACACTGAAGCTTTCTTT
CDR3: CASRRQGANMNTEAFF

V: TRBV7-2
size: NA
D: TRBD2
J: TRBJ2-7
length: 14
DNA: TGTGCCACCCGCCCGGGACTAGCGGGAGGCGAGCAGTACTTC
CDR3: CATRPGLAGGEQYF

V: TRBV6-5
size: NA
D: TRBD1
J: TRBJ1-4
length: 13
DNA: TGTGCCACCCGGGACAGGGTAAATGAAAAACTGTTTTTT
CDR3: CATRDRVNEKLFF

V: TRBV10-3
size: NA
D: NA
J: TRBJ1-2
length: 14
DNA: TGTGCCATCAGTGAGGATGACAGGTTCTATGGCTACACCTTC
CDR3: CAISEDDRFYGYTF

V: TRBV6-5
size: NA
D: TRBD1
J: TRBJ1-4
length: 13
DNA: TGTGCCAGCAGGGGACAGGCCAATGAAAAACTGTTTTTT
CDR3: CASRGQANEKLFF

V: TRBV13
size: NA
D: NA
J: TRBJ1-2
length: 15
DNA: TGTGCCAGCAGCTTAGGGGACACCCAAAACTATGGCTACACCTTC
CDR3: CASSLGDTQNYGYTF

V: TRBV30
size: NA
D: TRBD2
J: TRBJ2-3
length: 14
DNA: TGTGCCTGGAACGGGGGGGGAGGAACAGATACGCAGTATTTT
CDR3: CAWNGGGGTDTQYF

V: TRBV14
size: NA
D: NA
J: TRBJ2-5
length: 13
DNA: TGTGCCAGCAGCCAAAATTTCAGGGAGACCCAGTACTTC
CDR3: CASSQNFRETQYF

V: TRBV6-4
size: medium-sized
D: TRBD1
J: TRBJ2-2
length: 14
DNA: TGTGCCAGCAGTGACGGACAGGGGGCCGGGGAGCTGTTTTTT
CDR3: CASSDGQGAGELFF

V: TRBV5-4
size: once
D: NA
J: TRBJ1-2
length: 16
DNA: TGTGCCAGCAGCTCCCCCGGCCAGGGCGTTTTATATGGCTACACCTTC
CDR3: CASSSPGQGVLYGYTF

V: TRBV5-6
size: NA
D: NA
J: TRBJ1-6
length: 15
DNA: TGTGCCAGCAGCTTAGTTGACAGGCCCGGTTCACCCCTCCACTTT
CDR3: CASSLVDRPGSPLHF

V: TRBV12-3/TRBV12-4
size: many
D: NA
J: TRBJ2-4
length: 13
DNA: TGTGCCAGCAGTTTAACCCAGGGAAACATTCAGTACTTC
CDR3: CASSLTQGNIQYF

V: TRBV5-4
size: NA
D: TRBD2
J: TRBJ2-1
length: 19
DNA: TGTGCCAGCAGCTTTGGGACTAGCGGGCCCTTAAGCTCCTACAATGAGCAGTTCTTC
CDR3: CASSFGTSGPLSSYNEQFF

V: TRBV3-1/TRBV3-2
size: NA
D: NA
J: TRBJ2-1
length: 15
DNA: TGTGCCAGCAGCTCCCACCTCACTAGGGCAAATGAGCAGTTCTTC
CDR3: CASSSHLTRANEQFF

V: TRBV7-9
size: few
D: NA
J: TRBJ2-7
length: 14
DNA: TGTGCCAGCAGCTTAGTTCCTAATACGGACGAGCAGTACTTC
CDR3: CASSLVPNTDEQYF

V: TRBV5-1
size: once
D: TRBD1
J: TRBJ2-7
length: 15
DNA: TGCGCCAGCAGCCCGGCCGGGACAGGGGGCTACGAGCAGTACTTC
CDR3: CASSPAGTGGYEQYF

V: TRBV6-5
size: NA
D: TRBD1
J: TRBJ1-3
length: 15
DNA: TGTGCCAGCAGTTTGACAGGGGCTGCGGGAAACACCATATATTTT
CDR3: CASSLTGAAGNTIYF